This T cell receptor (beta chain) is drawn from a study of blood T cell repertoires in COVID-19. Whole-study context: The samples span acute and convalescent COVID-19 from the United States, Italy and Spain. T cells, B-cell-depleted T cells, or PBMCs supplied cDNA or gDNA.

V dropped 0 bases and J dropped 0; count of bases not matched to a gene: 3. The CDR3 contains 16 residues. Germline assignment: CDR1 SGHRS and CDR2 YFSETQ. As processed by the authors: Counts of nucleated cells, estimated from reference gene primer amplification, were obtained. Sequencing used immunoSEQ multiplex PCR; TCRdb keeps in-frame clones, though not all of them. D and trimming were read from the DNA, whereas the V and J calls and clone size are those reported in that table. In the table there are 230,000 or so clones, approximately 84% of which are singletons. The chain uses TRBV5-1 and TRBJ1-3; 7 bases fit TRBD1. The sequencing sample was made of peripheral blood. The receptor was derived from a man in his fifties with active or convalescent COVID-19. Here the CDR3 reads CASSLGDSNSGNTIYF. The CDR3 region has the DNA TGCGCCAGCAGCTTGGGGGACAGTAACTCTGGAAACACCATATATTTT.